Listed here is a single T cell receptor beta chain. The identical CDR3 is also encoded by other nucleotide sequences in the sample. The entry originates in a study of cytomegalovirus exposure and HLA in healthy donors. About the study: Approximately 81% of some 390 genotyped donors fell in the Caucasian-associated ancestry cluster.

Unrecorded immune exposures were likely, despite nominal health at sampling. This CDR3 is 15 amino acids long. Germline V lookup: CDR1 SGHNT, CDR2 YYREEE (reference sequence). With V trimmed by 0 bases and J by 0 bases, 0 bases remained unmatched. The PCR ran on 60 Vbeta and 13 Jbeta primers. Sequenced by immunoSEQ multiplex PCR; TCRdb stores in-frame clones only, minus some. The repertoire includes approximately 170,000 clones, 81% of them detected once, and under 1.5% sits in the top ten. The material sequenced was PBMCs. J is TRBJ2-1 and V is TRBV5-4; 7 bases fit TRBD2. The sequence derives from a man aged 45-65 years in good health and CMV-seropositive. The CDR3 here is CASSLGGSSYNEQFF. In DNA, the CDR3 is TGTGCCAGCAGCTTGGGCGGGAGCTCCTACAATGAGCAGTTCTTC.